This TCR beta chain was captured in a study of CD8+ T cells in alopecia areata. Study-wide results and limits: Higher clonality was seen in lesional scalp than in normal scalp, especially in alopecia totalis/universalis.

Sorting of CD4+ and CD8+ T cells was performed on PBMCs. Following RNA extraction, reverse transcription yielded cDNA that acted as the sequencing template. The protocol was immunoSEQ multiplex PCR, while the TCRdb copy is restricted to in-frame clones and leaves out a portion. The table has 110,000 to 150,000 clones, less than 65% seen once. Note on this clone: Its antigen is currently unknown.

Input material: CD8+ T cells sorted from blood. The sequence came from a human donor in good health.

DNA for the CDR3: TGTGCCAGCAGTTCCTCAGGCACCGGGGAGCTGTTTTTT. Protein product: CASSSSGTGELFF. This chain joins TRBV6-5 and TRBJ2-2; D remains ambiguous. V lost 4 bases and J 4 bases, leaving 7 bases between the germline ends. Germline-derived CDR1 and CDR2 are MNHEY and SVGAGI. The CDR3 has 13 residues.